The source of this T cell receptor beta chain is a study of T cell clonality in common variable immunodeficiency. Study-wide findings and caveats: CVID subjects shared fewer TCRbeta clones than healthy controls did. T cell subpopulation sequencing would be needed to explain CVID clonality. In common variable immunodeficiency, TCR beta chains reportedly carried fewer deletions and N-nucleotide insertions.

For at least one year, all CVID subjects received replacement immunoglobulin. Trimming stripped 3 bases from V and 5 bases from J, with 16 bases between. CDR3 length: 15 amino acids. Germline-derived CDR1 and CDR2 are MNHNS and SASEGT. This clone was recorded a few times. Its antigen is still unknown. The sequence runs out 3 residues before the end of the CDR3; the remainder is reconstructed from the germline J gene. TCRdb's table, derived via immunoSEQ multiplex PCR, lists solely in-frame clones and lacks some. The repertoire consists of over 15,000 clones, none detected only once. This clonotype was sampled from a human donor with common variable immunodeficiency. The chain links TRBV6-1 to TRBJ1-2; D is perhaps TRBD1 (5 bases). The sample consisted of peripheral blood mononuclear cells. The sequenced CDR3 bases are TGTGCCAGCAGTGACCCGTACAGGTATACATATGGC. This sequence encodes CASSDPYRYTYG. The full CDR3 sequence reads CASSDPYRYTYGYTF.